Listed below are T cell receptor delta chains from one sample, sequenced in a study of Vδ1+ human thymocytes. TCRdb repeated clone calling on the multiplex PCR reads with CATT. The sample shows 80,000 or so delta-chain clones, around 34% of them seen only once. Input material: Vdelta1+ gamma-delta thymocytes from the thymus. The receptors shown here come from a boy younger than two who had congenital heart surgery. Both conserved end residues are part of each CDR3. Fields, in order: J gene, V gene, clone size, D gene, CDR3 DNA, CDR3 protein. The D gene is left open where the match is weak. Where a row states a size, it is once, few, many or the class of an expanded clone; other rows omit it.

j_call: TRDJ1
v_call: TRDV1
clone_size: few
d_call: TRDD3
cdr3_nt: TGTGCTCTTGGGGAAGGATTTAGGAGGGGTTGGGGGATACGACGACTCATCTTT
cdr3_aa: CALGEGFRRGWGIRRLIF

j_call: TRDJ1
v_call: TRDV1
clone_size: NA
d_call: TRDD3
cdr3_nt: TGTGCTCTTGGGGAATATCCTCGGATACGCTACACGAATTACACCGATAAACTCATCTTT
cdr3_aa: CALGEYPRIRYTNYTDKLIF

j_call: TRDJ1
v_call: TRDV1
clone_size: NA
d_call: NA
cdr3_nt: TGTGCTCTTGGGGAACTACTCCTACACCCGGACACCGATAAACTCATCTTT
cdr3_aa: CALGELLLHPDTDKLIF

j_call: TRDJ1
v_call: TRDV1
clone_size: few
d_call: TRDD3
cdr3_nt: TGTGCTCTTGGGGAACACGCGTACTGGGGGATAGGGTACACCGATAAACTCATCTTT
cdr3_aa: CALGEHAYWGIGYTDKLIF

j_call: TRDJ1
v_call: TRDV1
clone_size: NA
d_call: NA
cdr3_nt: TGTGCCCTTGGGGAACTCTTCGGGGGGCTACATCGTAGGGTCACCGATAAACTCATCTTT
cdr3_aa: CALGELFGGLHRRVTDKLIF

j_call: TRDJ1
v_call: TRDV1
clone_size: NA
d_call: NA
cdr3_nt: TGTGCTCTTGGGGAACTATCCTACTCCCCTCCTTATTCCCCAGATCAGTACACCGATAAACTCATCTTT
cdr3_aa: CALGELSYSPPYSPDQYTDKLIF

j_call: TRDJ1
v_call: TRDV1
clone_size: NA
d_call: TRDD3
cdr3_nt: TGTGCTCTTGGGGAGCTCCCTTCCCCGACTGGGGGTCACCGACCCGATAAACTCATCTTT
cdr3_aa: CALGELPSPTGGHRPDKLIF

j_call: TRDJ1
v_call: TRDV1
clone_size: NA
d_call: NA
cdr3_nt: TGTGCTCTTGGGGAGGTCTTCCTATTTGGCTGGGGAAGTTACACCGATAAACTCATCTTT
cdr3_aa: CALGEVFLFGWGSYTDKLIF

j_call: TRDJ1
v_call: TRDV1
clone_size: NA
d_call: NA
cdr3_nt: TGTGCTCTTGGGGAACTTAGGGGCACTTCGGTCGGGGATGACGAACTCATCTTT
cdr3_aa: CALGELRGTSVGDDELIF

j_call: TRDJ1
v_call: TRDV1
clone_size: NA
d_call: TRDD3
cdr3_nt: TGTGCTCTTGGGGAATCCTCCCGTACCTTTACTGGGGGATACGAATCTGGCACCGATAAACTCATCTTT
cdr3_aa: CALGESSRTFTGGYESGTDKLIF

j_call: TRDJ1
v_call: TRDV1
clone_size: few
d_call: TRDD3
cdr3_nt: TGTGCTCTTGGGGAACCGAGGTGGGGGAAGCGTAACCCCGATAAACTCATCTTT
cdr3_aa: CALGEPRWGKRNPDKLIF

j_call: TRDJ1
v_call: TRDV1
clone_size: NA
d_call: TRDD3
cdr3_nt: TGTGCTCTTGGGGGGTCCGGGTACCCTGCTGGGGGATACTCCCACACCGATAAACTCATCTTT
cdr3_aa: CALGGSGYPAGGYSHTDKLIF

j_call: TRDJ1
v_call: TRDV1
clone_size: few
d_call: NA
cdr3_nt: TGTGCTCTTGGGGAACTTGGGCTCCTTCCTACGTTGGGGGATAGGGTGTACACCGATAAACTCATCTTT
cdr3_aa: CALGELGLLPTLGDRVYTDKLIF

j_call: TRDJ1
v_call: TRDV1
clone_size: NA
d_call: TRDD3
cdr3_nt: TGTGCTCTTGGGCACCGCCGGTTGACTGGGGGACCTCTTTACACCGATAAACTCATCTTT
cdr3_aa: CALGHRRLTGGPLYTDKLIF

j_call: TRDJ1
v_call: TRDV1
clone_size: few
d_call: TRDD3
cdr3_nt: TGTGCTCTTGGGGAGCCTCGGGAGGTAGGCCATGGCCTTTTACTGGGGGATATAGATCCCCTTACCACCGATAAACTCATCTTT
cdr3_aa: CALGEPREVGHGLLLGDIDPLTTDKLIF

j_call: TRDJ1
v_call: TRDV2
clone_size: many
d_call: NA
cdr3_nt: TGTGCCTGTGACCCCTGTGGGACAACACTTAAACTCATCTTT
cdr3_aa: CACDPCGTTLKLIF

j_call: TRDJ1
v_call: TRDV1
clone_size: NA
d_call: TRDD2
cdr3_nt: TGTGCTCTTGGGGAAAACTTCCTACTTCTGGGGATGTACACCGATAAACTCATCTTT
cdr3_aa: CALGENFLLLGMYTDKLIF

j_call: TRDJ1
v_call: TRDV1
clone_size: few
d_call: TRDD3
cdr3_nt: TGTGCTCTTGGGGAGGGTGACTGGGGGATACGGGCCGATAAACTCATCTTT
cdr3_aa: CALGEGDWGIRADKLIF

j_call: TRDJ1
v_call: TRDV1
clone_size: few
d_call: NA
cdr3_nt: TGTGCTCTTGGGGCCCCCCTTCTCGGGGGCTTGTACACCGATAAACTCATCTTT
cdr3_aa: CALGAPLLGGLYTDKLIF

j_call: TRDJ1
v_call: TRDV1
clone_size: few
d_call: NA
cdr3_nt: TGTGCTCTTGGGGAAGGCCAAGACATGTTTCCGCTCAACACACGTCGGGGGTACACCGATAAACTCATCTTT
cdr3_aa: CALGEGQDMFPLNTRRGYTDKLIF

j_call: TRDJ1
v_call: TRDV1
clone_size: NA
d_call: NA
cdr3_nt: TGTGCTCTTGGGGAACCCGACACATGGTACACCGATAAACTCATCTTT
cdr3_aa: CALGEPDTWYTDKLIF

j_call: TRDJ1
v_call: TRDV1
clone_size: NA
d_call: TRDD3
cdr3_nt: TGTGCTCTTGGGGAACTAGTCGTCCCGAAATTTAAAAGACAGGCTGGGGGATGGCGCACCGATAAACTCATCTTT
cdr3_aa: CALGELVVPKFKRQAGGWRTDKLIF

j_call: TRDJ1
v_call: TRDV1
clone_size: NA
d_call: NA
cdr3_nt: TGTGCTCTTGGGGAACTAGTACCTAAAGGGGCTGTTGGGGGTAAACTCATCTTT
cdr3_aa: CALGELVPKGAVGGKLIF

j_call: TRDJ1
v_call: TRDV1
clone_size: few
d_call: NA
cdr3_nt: TGTGCTCTTGGGGGCACCTCGAACAACACTCGCTGGCTAGAGGATAAACTCATCTTT
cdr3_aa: CALGGTSNNTRWLEDKLIF

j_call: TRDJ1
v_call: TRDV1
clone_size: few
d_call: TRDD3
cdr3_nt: TGTGCTCTTGGGGAACTCCCCGACCTCCTGAAAGCTGGGGGATACGGATTAAAGTTGGATAAACTCATCTTT
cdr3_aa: CALGELPDLLKAGGYGLKLDKLIF

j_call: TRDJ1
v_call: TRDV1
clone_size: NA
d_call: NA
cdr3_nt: TGTGCTCTTGGGGACGGTTTACTGGCGGGCACCGATAAACTCATCTTT
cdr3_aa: CALGDGLLAGTDKLIF

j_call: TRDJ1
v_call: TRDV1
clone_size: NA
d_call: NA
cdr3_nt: TGTGCTCTTGGGGAACGCGACGAGGACGGGGGGAAAATCCTACGGGTAGCGGCCGATAAACTCATCTTT
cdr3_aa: CALGERDEDGGKILRVAADKLIF

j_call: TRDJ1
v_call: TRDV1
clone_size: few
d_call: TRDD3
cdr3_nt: TGTGCTCTTGGGGAACGAGCCGTTTCCATCCCTGTGCGACTGGGGTCGTACACCGATAAACTCATCTTT
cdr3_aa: CALGERAVSIPVRLGSYTDKLIF

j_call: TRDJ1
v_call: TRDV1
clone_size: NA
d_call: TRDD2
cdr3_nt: TGTGCTCTTGGGGATCCTTCCTACATGCTGCGGGACCAGATCGGCACCGATAAACTCATCTTT
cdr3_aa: CALGDPSYMLRDQIGTDKLIF

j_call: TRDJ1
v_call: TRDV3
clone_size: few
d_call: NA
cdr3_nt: TGTGCCTTCAGGGCCTTTGGCTGGGAAACGTGTTGGGCCGATAAACTCATCTTT
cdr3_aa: CAFRAFGWETCWADKLIF

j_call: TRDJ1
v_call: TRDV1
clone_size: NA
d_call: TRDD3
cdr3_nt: TGTGCTCTTGGGGAACTCCTTTCCGAGGAGGGATACGAAGGTAACGATAAACTCATCTTT
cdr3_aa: CALGELLSEEGYEGNDKLIF

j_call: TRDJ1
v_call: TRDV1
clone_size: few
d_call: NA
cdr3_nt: TGTGCTCTTGGGGAACTAGACCCTTCTCCCATTCCGAACACCGATAAACTCATCTTT
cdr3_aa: CALGELDPSPIPNTDKLIF

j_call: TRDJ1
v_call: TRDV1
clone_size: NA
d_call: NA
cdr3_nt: TGTGCTCTTGGGGAACTCGTCTTCTCCCAACCGGGGATGCGTTACACCGATAAACTCATCTTT
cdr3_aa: CALGELVFSQPGMRYTDKLIF

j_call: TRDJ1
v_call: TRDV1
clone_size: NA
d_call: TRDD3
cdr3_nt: TGTGCTCTTGGGGACATACCGTACTGGGGGATACACTACACCGATAAACCCATCTTT
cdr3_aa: CALGDIPYWGIHYTDKPIF

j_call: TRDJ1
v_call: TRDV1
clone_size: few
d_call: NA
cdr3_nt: TGTGCTCTTGGGGAACAGCTACGGGAGTTCACCGATAAACTCATCTTT
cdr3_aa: CALGEQLREFTDKLIF

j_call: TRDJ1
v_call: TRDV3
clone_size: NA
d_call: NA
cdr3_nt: TGTGCCTTCCCGGGGAATTTAGAGGGCTACACCGATAAACTCATCTTT
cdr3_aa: CAFPGNLEGYTDKLIF

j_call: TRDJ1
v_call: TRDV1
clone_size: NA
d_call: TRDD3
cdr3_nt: TGTGCTCTTGGGGAAATAATCGGGGCATACACAGGGGGGGATTACACCGATAAACTCATCTTT
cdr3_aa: CALGEIIGAYTGGDYTDKLIF

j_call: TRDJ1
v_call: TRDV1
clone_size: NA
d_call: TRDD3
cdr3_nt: TGTGCTCTTGGGGAACTGGACTTTTTTCTTGGGGGACTGGGTCGGGTCGCCGATAAACTCATCTTT
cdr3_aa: CALGELDFFLGGLGRVADKLIF

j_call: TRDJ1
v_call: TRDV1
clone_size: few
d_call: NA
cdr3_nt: TGTGCTCTTGGGGAACCATGTGATACTTTCCACACCGATAAACTCATCTTT
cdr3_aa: CALGEPCDTFHTDKLIF

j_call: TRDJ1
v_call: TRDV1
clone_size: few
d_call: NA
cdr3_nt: TGTGCTCTTGGGGGACCCTCCCACCACGGCCATTTTGGCACCGATAAACTCATCTTT
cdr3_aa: CALGGPSHHGHFGTDKLIF

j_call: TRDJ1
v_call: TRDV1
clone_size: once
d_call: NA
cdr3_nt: TGTGCCCTTGGGAACCCGGGGGGGCTCGAACTCGATAAACTCATCTTT
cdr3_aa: CALGNPGGLELDKLIF

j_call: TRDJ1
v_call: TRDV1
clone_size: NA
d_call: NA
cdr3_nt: TGTGCTCTTGGGGAACTACCCGCCTACACCGATAAACTCATCTTT
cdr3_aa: CALGELPAYTDKLIF

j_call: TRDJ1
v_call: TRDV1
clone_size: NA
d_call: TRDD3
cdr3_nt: TGTGCTCTTGGTGCCGCTACACTGGGGACCCAGAAGTCCCCGTACACCGATAAACTCATCTTT
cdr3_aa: CALGAATLGTQKSPYTDKLIF

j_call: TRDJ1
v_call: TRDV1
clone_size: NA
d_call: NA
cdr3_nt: TGTGCTCTTGGGGAACTTCGCACGTACTGGCTCACCGATAAACTCATCTTT
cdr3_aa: CALGELRTYWLTDKLIF

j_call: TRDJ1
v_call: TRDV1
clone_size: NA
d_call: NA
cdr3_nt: TGTGCTCTTGGGGAACCCCCCCTTACCGATAAACTCATCTTT
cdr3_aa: CALGEPPLTDKLIF

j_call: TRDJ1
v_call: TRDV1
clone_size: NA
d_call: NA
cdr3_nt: TGTGCTCTTGGGGAACCCCCCCGGAGGAGGGAGGATAAACTCATCTTT
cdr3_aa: CALGEPPRRREDKLIF

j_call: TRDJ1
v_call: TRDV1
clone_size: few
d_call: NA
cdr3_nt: TGTGCTCTTGGGGAACTATCGGTGAGTGATACCGATAAACTCATCTTT
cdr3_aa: CALGELSVSDTDKLIF

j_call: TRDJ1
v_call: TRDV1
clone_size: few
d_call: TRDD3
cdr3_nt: TGTGCTCTTGGGGAACTAGGAGCGGTTCTTACACCTACTCGGAAGGGGATACGCGATAAACTCATCTTT
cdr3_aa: CALGELGAVLTPTRKGIRDKLIF

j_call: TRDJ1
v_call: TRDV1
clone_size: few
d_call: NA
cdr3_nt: TGTGCTCTTGGGGCGTTCTTCCCCGGCTCATATCCCGATAAACTCATCTTT
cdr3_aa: CALGAFFPGSYPDKLIF